These 28 T cell receptor beta chains came from one sample sequenced in a study of radiation and T cells in renal cell carcinoma. Sequencing was performed with immunoSEQ multiplex PCR; in TCRdb, only in-frame clones are kept and a portion is missing. The sample holds some 75,000 clones; about four fifths are singletons and the top ten take less than 7%. Time point of the sample: blood 2 weeks post-SBRT. Treatment denoted: 15 Gy SBRT to primary tumor, nephrectomy 4 weeks later. This specimen consisted of blood, obtained from a patient whose treatment included radiotherapy and nephrectomy. These receptor sequences come from a man aged 55 to 69 with renal cell carcinoma.

This chain links TRBV10-1 with TRBJ2-2; 10 nucleotides align to TRBD1. This CDR3 comprises 16 residues. Trimming at V came to 2 bases and at J to 4 bases, leaving 4 bases not matched to a gene. CDR1 is WNHNN, CDR2 SYGVQD, per germline (reference sequence). CDR3 amino acids: CASSEPGQGSTGELFF. CDR3 bases: TGCGCCAGCAGTGAGCCGGGACAGGGGTCCACCGGGGAGCTGTTTTTT.

The CDR3 loop is CASSRSGTGEQFF. CDR3 DNA sequence: TGTGCCAGCAGCCGGAGCGGGACCGGTGAGCAGTTCTTC. This chain uses TRBV27 with TRBJ2-1; 7 bases are a match to TRBD2. CDR1 MNHEY and CDR2 SMNVEV come from the germline V gene (reference sequence). V lost 6 bases, J lost 9 bases, and 8 bases stayed unmatched. The CDR3 is 13 residues long.

The J gene is TRBJ1-2, the V gene TRBV7-9; D gene ambiguous. Germline V lookup: CDR1 SEHNR, CDR2 FQNEAQ (reference sequence). This CDR3 is built from 14 residues. Trimming cost V 2 bases and J 0 bases, with 7 bases left between them. The CDR3 protein is CASSLFTSNYGYTF. CDR3 bases: TGTGCCAGCAGCTTATTCACTTCTAACTATGGCTACACCTTC.

This clone was counted many times. The CDR3, as DNA: TGCGCCAGCAGCTCAGGATACACAACTAATGAAAAACTGTTTTTT. Translating it yields CASSSGYTTNEKLFF. The genes are TRBV5-1 and TRBJ1-4; D gene unclear. V was trimmed by 3 bases and J by 0 bases, leaving 9 bases between them. Germline V lookup: CDR1 SGHRS, CDR2 YFSETQ. The CDR3 has 15 amino acids.

V usage is TRBV6-1 and J usage is TRBJ1-5; TRBD1 matches at 8 bases. Trimming removed 3 bases from V and 6 bases from J; junction bases left unmatched: 10. CDR3 size: 16 residues. CDR1 MNHNS and CDR2 SASEGT come from the germline V gene. CDR3 sequence reads: CASSDPNRGISQPQHF. Written as DNA, the CDR3 is TGTGCCAGCAGTGATCCGAACAGGGGGATAAGTCAGCCCCAGCATTTT.

V is TRBV7-6 and J is TRBJ2-2; D is uncertain. CDR3 length equals 13 residues. From germline, CDR1 is SGHVS and CDR2 FNYEAQ. The V end lost 6 bases, the J end lost 7 bases, and 12 bases lay between the germline ends. The CDR3 sequence is CASSERADGELFF. Here the CDR3 DNA reads TGTGCCAGCAGTGAACGGGCGGACGGGGAGCTGTTTTTT.

CDR3 nucleotides: TGTGCCAGCAGCTTGGCCATGGGGGCCTCCGCCGGGGAGCTGTTTTTT. The encoded protein is CASSLAMGASAGELFF. The chain combines TRBV5-4 with TRBJ2-2; D is possibly TRBD1 (6 bases). The CDR3 sequence is 16 residues long. Trimming left V 0 bases short and J 6 bases short, with 15 bases between. Germline V gene lookup returns CDR1 SGHNT and CDR2 YYREEE (reference sequence).

V usage is TRBV28 and J usage is TRBJ1-1; 7 nucleotides match TRBD1. The CDR3 contains 17 residues. The V and J ends lost 4 bases and 1 base, in that order; junction bases with no gene match: 12. The germline CDR1 and CDR2 sequences are MDHEN and SYDVKM. The CDR3 loop is CASSSPLLRGANTEAFF. The CDR3 coding sequence is TGTGCCAGCAGTTCGCCTCTTCTCAGGGGGGCGAACACTGAAGCTTTCTTT. Supplemented by reference TRBV28 and TRBJ1-1, the full variable domain reads DVKVTQSSRYLVKRTGEKVFLECVQDMDHENMFWYRQDPGLGLRLIYFSYDVKMKEKGDIPEGYSVSREKKERFSLILESASTNQTSMYLCASSSPLLRGANTEAFFGQGTRLTVV.

This chain connects TRBV11-2 to TRBJ2-3; the D is unclear. Looked up from germline, CDR1 is SGHAT and CDR2 is FQNNGV. Trimming cost V 1 base and J 0 bases, with 8 bases left between them. The CDR3 runs 15 residues. The CDR3 loop reads CASSLAESSTDTQYF. The CDR3, as DNA: TGTGCCAGCAGCTTAGCAGAATCTAGCACAGATACGCAGTATTTT.

This chain connects TRBV5-1 to TRBJ2-3; 7 positions match TRBD1. Germline V gene lookup returns CDR1 SGHRS and CDR2 YFSETQ. J was trimmed by 1 base and V by 3 bases; bases with no gene match: 8. CDR3 length: 16 amino acids. CDR3 in DNA: TGCGCCAGCAGCTCGAGGACAGGCTGGGGCACAGATACGCAGTATTTT. This sequence encodes CASSSRTGWGTDTQYF.

The chain employs TRBV4-1 and TRBJ2-2; 7 bases match TRBD1. Germline CDR1 reads MGHRA; CDR2 reads YSYEKL. There are 16 residues in the CDR3. V lost 2 bases, J lost 5 bases, and 8 bases stayed unmatched. The CDR3 nucleotides read TGCGCCAGCAGCCAATACAAGGGGGCTAAGACCGGGGAGCTGTTTTTT. As protein: CASSQYKGAKTGELFF.

V gene TRBV7-2 combines with J gene TRBJ2-3; 8 bases are a match to TRBD2. V lost 4 bases and J lost 2; bases outside the gene matches: 11. Germline V lookup: CDR1 SGHTA, CDR2 FQGNSA. The CDR3 loop spans 17 amino acids. The CDR3 sequence is CASSSLGAGGTTDTQYF. The CDR3 nucleotides are TGTGCCAGCAGCTCTCTTGGGGCGGGAGGTACCACAGATACGCAGTATTTT.

The rearrangement uses TRBV4-3 and TRBJ2-3; the match to TRBD2 covers 9 bases. Germline V lookup: CDR1 LGHNA, CDR2 YSLEER. Trimming cost V 0 bases and J 2 bases; bases outside gene matches: 9. The CDR3 is made up of 18 amino acids. The CDR3 loop reads CASSQDSHVAGATDTQYF. As DNA, the CDR3 is TGCGCCAGCAGCCAAGATTCCCATGTAGCGGGAGCCACAGATACGCAGTATTTT.

The chain links TRBV6-5 to TRBJ2-3; D might be TRBD2 (5 bases). The CDR3 is 13 residues long. V was shortened by 0 bases and J by 7 bases, with 8 bases between the two germline ends. CDR1 and CDR2 (germline): MNHEY, SVGAGI. CDR3 amino acids: CASSYSPDYTQYF. Written as DNA, the CDR3 is TGTGCCAGCAGTTACTCCCCGGACTATACGCAGTATTTT.

The chain uses TRBV5-1 and TRBJ2-7; TRBD2 agrees at 7 bases. The V and J ends lost 4 bases and 0 bases, in that order; junction bases with no gene match: 4. The CDR3 is made up of 14 amino acids. Germline V gives CDR1 SGHRS, CDR2 YFSETQ. CDR3 sequence (DNA): TGCGCCAGCAGCCGGAGCGGGACCTCCTACGAGCAGTACTTC. This translates into CASSRSGTSYEQYF.

This rearrangement joins TRBV5-1 to TRBJ2-3; 10 nucleotides line up with TRBD2. The germline V gene has CDR1 SGHRS and CDR2 YFSETQ. Unmatched junction bases numbered 3, after V lost 5 bases and J lost 0 bases. This CDR3 is built from 15 residues. The CDR3 protein is CASRALAGSTDTQYF. CDR3 DNA sequence: TGCGCCAGCAGGGCACTAGCGGGAAGCACAGATACGCAGTATTTT.

J is TRBJ2-4 and V is TRBV7-2; 13 bases are shared with TRBD2. The CDR3 loop spans 18 amino acids. Germline lookup yields CDR1 SGHTA and CDR2 FQGNSA. J was trimmed by 7 bases and V by 5 bases; bases with no gene match: 14. The CDR3: CASSLGLAGTGMINIQYF. CDR3 DNA sequence: TGTGCCAGCAGCCTGGGACTAGCGGGAACGGGGATGATTAACATTCAGTACTTC. Together with reference TRBV7-2 and TRBJ2-4, the CDR3 gives the full variable domain: GAGVSQSPSNKVTEKGKDVELRCDPISGHTALYWYRQSLGQGLEFLIYFQGNSAPDKSGLPSDRFSAERTGGSVSTLTIQRTQQEDSAVYLCASSLGLAGTGMINIQYFGAGTRLSVL.

This rearrangement joins TRBV6-5 to TRBJ2-3, with TRBD1 matching over 11 bases. Germline V gene lookup returns CDR1 MNHEY and CDR2 SVGAGI. The CDR3 sequence is 15 residues long. V lost 5 bases to trimming and J lost 5 bases; unmatched junction nucleotides: 6. The CDR3, as DNA: TGTGCCAGCAGTACTGGACAGGGGGCAAGAGATACGCAGTATTTT. Translated, it gives CASSTGQGARDTQYF.

The chain links TRBV29-1 to TRBJ2-2; 9 nucleotides line up with TRBD1. Germline V gives CDR1 SQVTM, CDR2 ANQGSEA. This CDR3 is built from 15 residues. Trimming removed 4 bases from V and 4 bases from J; junction bases left unmatched: 7. The CDR3 reads CSVVGQGRPTGELFF. In nucleotides, the CDR3 is TGCAGCGTTGTAGGACAGGGGAGGCCCACCGGGGAGCTGTTTTTT.

The rearrangement links TRBV28 to TRBJ2-1; 7 bases agree with TRBD2. The CDR3 is made up of 19 amino acids. V lost 2 bases to trimming and J lost 7 bases; unmatched junction nucleotides: 20. CDR1 MDHEN and CDR2 SYDVKM come from the germline V gene. The CDR3 nucleotides read TGTGCCAGCAGTTTACCTCAACACTTAGGGCGGGAGTGGTCGAATGAGCAGTTCTTC. As protein: CASSLPQHLGREWSNEQFF.

This clone was detected only once. The chain links TRBV6-5 to TRBJ2-7; the match to TRBD1 covers 7 bases. Germline lookup yields CDR1 MNHEY and CDR2 SVGAGI. V dropped 0 bases and J dropped 3; count of bases not matched to a gene: 8. The CDR3 has 16 residues. The CDR3 region has the DNA TGTGCCAGCAGTTACTCGAGTGCAGGGGACAGCTACGAGCAGTACTTC. Protein sequence: CASSYSSAGDSYEQYF.

The genes are TRBV7-7 and TRBJ2-5; TRBD2 aligns across 13 bases. The CDR3 extends over 16 amino acids. Germline V gene sequence: CDR1 SSHAT, CDR2 FNYEAQ (reference sequence). With 4 bases clipped from V and 5 bases from J, the junction kept 7 bases outside the gene matches. The CDR3 DNA reads as TGTGCCAGCAGCTCGCAACTAGCGGGAGGGGGGGAGACCCAGTACTTC. Residues: CASSSQLAGGGETQYF.

Concerning this clone: One end of the junction does not line up with germline, which may come from a read error. The chain has TRBV30 and TRBJ1-4; possible D gene TRBD1, 6 bases. The CDR3 runs to 11 residues. CDR1 GTSNPN and CDR2 SVGIG come from the germline V gene (reference sequence). In nucleotides, the CDR3 is TGTGCCTGGAGTGCGGGGACAAAGAGGGACTTT. Its translation: CAWSAGTKRDF.

The J gene is TRBJ2-7, the V gene TRBV6-5; weak D call: TRBD1 (6 bases). Trimming shortened V by 9 bases and J by 3 bases, and 9 bases separated the two germline ends. This CDR3 has 11 amino acids. CDR1 is MNHEY and CDR2 is SVGAGI in the germline V gene. CDR3 in amino acids: CASYRDYEQYF. The CDR3 DNA is TGTGCCAGTTACAGGGACTACGAGCAGTACTTC.

In nucleotides, the CDR3 is TGTGCCAGCAGTTTACCCGGGACACGCGACTACGAGCAGTACTTC. Protein: CASSLPGTRDYEQYF. The chain recombines TRBV28 with TRBJ2-7, with TRBD1 as a possible D gene (6 bases). Germline assignment: CDR1 MDHEN and CDR2 SYDVKM. Trimming shortened V by 2 bases and J by 3 bases, and 14 bases separated the two germline ends. This CDR3 spans 15 amino acids.

The rearrangement links TRBV2 to TRBJ1-5; D perhaps matches TRBD1 (5 bases). Per the germline V gene, CDR1 is SNHLY and CDR2 is FYNNEI. The CDR3 has 14 residues. V was pared by 6 bases and J by 5 bases, with 14 bases between. The CDR3: CASSLGQGYQPQHF. The CDR3 bases are TGTGCCAGCAGCCTAGGGCAGGGATATCAGCCCCAGCATTTT.

The rearrangement uses TRBV10-1 and TRBJ2-1; TRBD2 agrees at 16 bases. Germline V gives CDR1 WNHNN, CDR2 SYGVQD (reference sequence). J lost 4 bases, V lost 3 bases, and 6 bases had no gene match. This CDR3 region has 18 residues. The CDR3 bases are TGCGCCAGCAGTGACGGGACTAGCGGGAGGGCCTTTTACAATGAGCAGTTCTTC. Translating gives CASSDGTSGRAFYNEQFF.

The chain couples TRBV28 to TRBJ2-7; 9 positions agree with TRBD2. With V trimmed by 1 base and J by 2 bases, 9 bases remained unmatched. Germline assignment: CDR1 MDHEN and CDR2 SYDVKM. The CDR3 is 17 residues long. DNA for the CDR3: TGTGCCAGCAGTTTATTGGGCGGGAGGGCGACAACCTACGAGCAGTACTTC. Translation: CASSLLGGRATTYEQYF. The entire variable domain, with the rest obtained from reference TRBV28 and TRBJ2-7, is as follows: DVKVTQSSRYLVKRTGEKVFLECVQDMDHENMFWYRQDPGLGLRLIYFSYDVKMKEKGDIPEGYSVSREKKERFSLILESASTNQTSMYLCASSLLGGRATTYEQYFGPGTRLTVT.